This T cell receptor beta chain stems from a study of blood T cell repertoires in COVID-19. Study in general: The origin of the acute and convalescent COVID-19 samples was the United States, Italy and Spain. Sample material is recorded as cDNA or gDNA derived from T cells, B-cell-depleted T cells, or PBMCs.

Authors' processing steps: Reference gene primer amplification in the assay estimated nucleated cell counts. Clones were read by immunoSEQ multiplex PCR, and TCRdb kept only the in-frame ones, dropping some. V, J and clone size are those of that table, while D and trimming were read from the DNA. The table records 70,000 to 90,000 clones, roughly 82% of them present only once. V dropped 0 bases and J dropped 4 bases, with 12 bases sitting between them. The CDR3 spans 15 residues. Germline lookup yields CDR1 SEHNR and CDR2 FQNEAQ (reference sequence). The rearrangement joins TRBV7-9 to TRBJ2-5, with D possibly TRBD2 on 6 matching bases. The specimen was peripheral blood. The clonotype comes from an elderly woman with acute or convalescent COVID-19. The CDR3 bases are TGTGCCAGCAGCTTAGCGTCCCTAGCGTCAGAGACCCAGTACTTC. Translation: CASSLASLASETQYF.